This TCR beta chain was recorded in a study of T cells in Graves' hyperthyroidism and ophthalmopathy. Amplified TCR beta CDR3 regions came from RNA transcripts. Initially, a first-round RT-PCR of the TCR CDR3 employed the HTBI primer set. From the multiplex PCR reads, TCRdb called clonotypes with MiXCR, one entry per CDR3 protein. The sample comprises some 760,000 distinct CDR3 sequences, around 15% of which are singletons, and more than 8.5% rests with the top ten. Comments on this clonotype: Its antigen remains unknown.

Researchers barred patients who had uncontrolled infection, other autoimmune disease, pregnancy or lactation. Study observations and caveats: Ophthalmopathy cases were set apart from stable hyperthyroidism by a 13 V-J model. Blood shared most expanded thyroid clonotypes above 0.001.

The germline gives CDR1 MNHNS, CDR2 SASEGT. The CDR3 has 13 residues. The ends were cut back, 6 bases at V and 4 bases at J, with 11 bases in the middle. The clonotype originates from a woman aged 18-29 years with Graves' hyperthyroidism. Material for sequencing was blood. The genes are TRBV6-1 and TRBJ2-3; no reliable D call. The CDR3 DNA reads TGTGCCAGCAGATCCCCCGGATCAGATACGCAGTATTTT. Translating it yields CASRSPGSDTQYF.